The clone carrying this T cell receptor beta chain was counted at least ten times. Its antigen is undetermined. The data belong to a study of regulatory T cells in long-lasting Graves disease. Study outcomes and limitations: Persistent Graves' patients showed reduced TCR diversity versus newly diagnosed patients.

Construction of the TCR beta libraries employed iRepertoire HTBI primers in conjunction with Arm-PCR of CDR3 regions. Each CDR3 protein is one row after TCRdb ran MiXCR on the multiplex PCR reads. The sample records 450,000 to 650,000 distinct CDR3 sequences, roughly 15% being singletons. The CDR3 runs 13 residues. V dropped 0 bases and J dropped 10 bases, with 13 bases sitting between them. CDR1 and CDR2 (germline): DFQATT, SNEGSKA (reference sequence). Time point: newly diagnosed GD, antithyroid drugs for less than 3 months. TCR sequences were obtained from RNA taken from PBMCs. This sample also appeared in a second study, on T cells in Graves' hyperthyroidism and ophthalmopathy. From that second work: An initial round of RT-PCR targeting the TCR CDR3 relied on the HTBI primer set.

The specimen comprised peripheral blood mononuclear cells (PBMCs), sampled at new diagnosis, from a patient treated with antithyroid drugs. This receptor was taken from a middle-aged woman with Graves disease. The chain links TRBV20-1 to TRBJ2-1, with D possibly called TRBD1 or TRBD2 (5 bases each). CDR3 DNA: TGCAGTGCTAGAGATGAATGGGGCGGGGAGCAGTTCTTC. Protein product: CSARDEWGGEQFF.